This TCR beta chain came from a study of breast tumors, draining lymph nodes, adjacent tissues. Axillary draining lymph nodes of breast cancer patients supplied the node samples. TCRdb ran MiXCR on the multiplex PCR reads and lists one entry per CDR3 protein. The sample holds about 120,000 distinct CDR3 sequences, 15% to 20% seen once. The CDR3 loop spans 12 amino acids. V was trimmed by 3 bases and J by 7 bases, leaving 10 bases between them. CDR1 is DFQATT, CDR2 SNEGSKA, per germline (reference sequence). This clonotype was seen at least ten times. Input material: axillary lymph node tissue. This sequence joins TRBV20-1 and TRBJ2-1; D may be TRBD1 (6 bases). The sequence came from a female donor with breast cancer. Some clones in this sample may be carry-over from other donors' samples. The DNA of the CDR3 is TGCAGTGCTAGGTCACAGGGTAATGAGCAGTTCTTC. This translates into CSARSQGNEQFF.